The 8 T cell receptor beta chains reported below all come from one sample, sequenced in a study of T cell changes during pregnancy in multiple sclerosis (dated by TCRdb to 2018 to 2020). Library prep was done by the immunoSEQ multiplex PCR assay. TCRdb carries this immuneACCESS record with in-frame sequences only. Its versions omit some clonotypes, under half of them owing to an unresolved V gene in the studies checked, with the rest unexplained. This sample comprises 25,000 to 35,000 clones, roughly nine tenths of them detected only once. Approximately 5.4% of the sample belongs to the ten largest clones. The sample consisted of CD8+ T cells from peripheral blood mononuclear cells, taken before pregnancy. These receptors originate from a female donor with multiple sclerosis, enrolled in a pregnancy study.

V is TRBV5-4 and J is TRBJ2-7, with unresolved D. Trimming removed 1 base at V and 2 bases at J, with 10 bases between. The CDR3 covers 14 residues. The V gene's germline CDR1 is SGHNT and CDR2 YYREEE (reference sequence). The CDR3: CASSLSSDPYEQYF. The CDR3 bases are TGTGCCAGCAGCTTGTCCAGCGACCCCTACGAGCAGTACTTC.

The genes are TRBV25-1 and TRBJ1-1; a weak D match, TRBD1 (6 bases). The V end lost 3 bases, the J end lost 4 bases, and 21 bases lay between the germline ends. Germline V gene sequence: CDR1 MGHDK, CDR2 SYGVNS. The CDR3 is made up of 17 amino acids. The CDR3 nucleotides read TGTGCCAGCAGTGACCCCTCGGCAGGGGTGAATTGCACTGAAGCTTTCTTT. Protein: CASSDPSAGVNCTEAFF.

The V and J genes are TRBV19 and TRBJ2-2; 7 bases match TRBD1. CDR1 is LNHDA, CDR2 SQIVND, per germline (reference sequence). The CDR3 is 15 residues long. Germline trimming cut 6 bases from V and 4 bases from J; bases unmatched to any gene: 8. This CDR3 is CASSADRAGTGELFF. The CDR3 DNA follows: TGTGCCAGTAGCGCCGACAGGGCCGGCACCGGGGAGCTGTTTTTT.

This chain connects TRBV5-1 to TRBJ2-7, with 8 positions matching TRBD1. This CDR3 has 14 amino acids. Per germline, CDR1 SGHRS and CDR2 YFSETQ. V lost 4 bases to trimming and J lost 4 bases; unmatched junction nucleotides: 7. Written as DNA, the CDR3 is TGCGCCAGCAGCCTAGGACAGGGTCAATACGAGCAGTACTTC. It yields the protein CASSLGQGQYEQYF.

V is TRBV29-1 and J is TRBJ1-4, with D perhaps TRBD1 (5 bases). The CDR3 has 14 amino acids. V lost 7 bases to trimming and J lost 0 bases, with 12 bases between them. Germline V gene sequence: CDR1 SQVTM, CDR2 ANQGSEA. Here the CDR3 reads CSGGTAATNEKLFF. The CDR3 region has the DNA TGCAGCGGCGGGACGGCGGCAACTAATGAAAAACTGTTTTTT. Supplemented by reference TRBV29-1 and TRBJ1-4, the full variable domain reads SAVISQKPSRDICQRGTSLTIQCQVDSQVTMMFWYRQQPGQSLTLIATANQGSEATYESGFVIDKFPISRPNLTFSTLTVSNMSPEDSSIYLCSGGTAATNEKLFFGSGTQLSVL.

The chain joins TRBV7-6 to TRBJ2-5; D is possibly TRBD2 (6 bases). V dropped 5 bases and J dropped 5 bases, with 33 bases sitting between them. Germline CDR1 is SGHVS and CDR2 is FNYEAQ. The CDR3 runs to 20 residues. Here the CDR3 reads CASSPTPPPVRRASRETQYF. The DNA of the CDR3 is TGTGCCAGCAGCCCCACTCCCCCCCCCGTTAGGAGGGCCTCTAGGGAGACCCAGTACTTC.

DNA for the CDR3: TGTGCCAGCAGCTTTCCCTCCGGGGCGGGAGGACACAATGAGCAGTTCTTC. Its protein product is CASSFPSGAGGHNEQFF. The chain joins TRBV7-2 to TRBJ2-1, with 8 nucleotides matching TRBD2. Trimming cost V 3 bases and J 5 bases; bases outside gene matches: 12. The CDR3 runs 17 residues. Germline CDR1 is SGHTA and CDR2 is FQGNSA.

The CDR3 nucleotides read TGTGCCAGCAGCGTAGAATGGGGCGAGACCCAGTACTTC. The encoded protein is CASSVEWGETQYF. The chain recombines TRBV9 with TRBJ2-5; D may be TRBD1 (5 bases). CDR3 length: 13 amino acids. V was shortened by 0 bases and J by 5 bases, with 8 bases between the two germline ends. Germline CDR1 and CDR2: SGDLS and YYNGEE.